These 27 T cell receptor beta chains share one sample of origin, sequenced in a study of regulatory T cells in long-lasting Graves disease listed by TCRdb under 2021. What the time point label conveys for this sample: newly diagnosed GD, antithyroid drugs for less than 3 months. For both TCR sequencing and RNA sequencing, RNA was extracted from PBMCs in TRIzol. Library method: multiplex PCR. TCRdb records Illumina HiSeq 4000 as the sequencer. iRepertoire HTBI primers and Arm-PCR amplification of CDR3 regions were used to construct TCR beta libraries. Using fastp trimming at Q25 and MiXCR clonotype assembly, TCRdb reanalyzed the public sequencing data and kept in-frame beta chains. Each record represents a unique CDR3 protein, reported with the most common genes and DNA among its rows. The sample includes 360,000 or so distinct CDR3 sequences, with about a sixth observed a single time. In total, the top ten clones hold less than 35% of the sample.

This same sample was also taken into another study, of T cells in Graves' hyperthyroidism and ophthalmopathy.

The specimen comprised peripheral blood mononuclear cells (PBMCs), sampled at new diagnosis, from a patient treated with antithyroid drugs. These receptors were collected from a man aged 35 to 55 with Graves disease. Donor details come from another sample of the same person, matched by shared clones.

The CDR3 loop reads CSARSGTGSDTQYF. The DNA for the CDR3 is TGCAGTGCTAGATCCGGGACAGGGTCAGATACGCAGTATTTT. The rearrangement joins TRBV20-1 to TRBJ2-3, with TRBD1 matching 9 bases. Germline-derived CDR1 and CDR2 are DFQATT and SNEGSKA (reference sequence). This CDR3 comprises 14 residues. Trimming took 2 bases from V and 4 from J; bases not matched to a gene: 4.

This clonotype was detected many times. V and J are TRBV2 and TRBJ2-7; D call uncertain. The length of the CDR3 is 13 residues. Germline CDR1 reads SNHLY; CDR2 reads FYNNEI. V lost 5 bases to trimming and J lost 3 bases, with 11 bases between them. The CDR3 spells CASSSDNYYEQYF. CDR3 nucleotides: TGTGCCAGCAGTTCCGACAACTACTACGAGCAGTACTTC. Together with reference TRBV2 and TRBJ2-7, the CDR3 gives the full variable domain: EPEVTQTPSHQVTQMGQEVILRCVPISNHLYFYWYRQILGQKVEFLVSFYNNEISEKSEIFDDQFSVERPDGSNFTLKIRSTKLEDSAMYFCASSSDNYYEQYFGPGTRLTVT.

This clonotype was counted many times. The V gene is TRBV4-2, the J gene TRBJ2-3; D ambiguous. With 5 bases removed from V and 2 bases from J, the gap between germline ends came to 11 bases. The CDR3 has 14 amino acids. Per the germline V gene, CDR1 is LGHNA and CDR2 is YNFKEQ. The CDR3 sequence is CASSEQAYTDTQYF. In nucleotides, the CDR3 is TGTGCCAGCAGCGAGCAAGCATACACAGATACGCAGTATTTT.

This CDR3 reads CASSVVVGTNEQFF. The CDR3 DNA reads TGTGCCAGCAGCGTAGTCGTCGGAACCAATGAGCAGTTCTTC. The V and J genes are TRBV9 and TRBJ2-1; no reliable D call. V lost 0 bases and J lost 6, with 10 bases in between. The CDR3 runs 14 residues. CDR1 is SGDLS, CDR2 YYNGEE, per germline.

This clonotype appeared many times. The chain has TRBV6-1 and TRBJ2-4; D perhaps matches TRBD1 (5 bases). V dropped 6 bases and J dropped 0 bases, with 9 bases sitting between them. Per germline, CDR1 MNHNS and CDR2 SASEGT. CDR3 length: 14 amino acids. The CDR3 here is CASRLGPAKNIQYF. The CDR3 bases are TGTGCCAGCAGATTGGGGCCAGCCAAAAACATTCAGTACTTC.

Details on this clonotype: Possible read error: a much larger clone is one base away. The V gene is TRBV5-1, the J gene TRBJ2-3, with a possible D match to TRBD2 (6 bases). Germline V lookup: CDR1 SGHRS, CDR2 YFSETQ. The CDR3 covers 15 residues. Here the CDR3 DNA reads TGCGCCGGCAGCTCCTTCGGGGGTGGCACAGATACGCAGTATTTT. Protein sequence: CAGSSFGGGTDTQYF.

This clonotype was recorded at least ten times. The chain combines TRBV30 with TRBJ2-3; 7 bases match TRBD2. The CDR3 contains 11 residues. Germline V CDR1 and CDR2: GTSNPN, SVGIG (reference sequence). The V and J ends lost 4 bases and 5 bases, in that order; junction bases with no gene match: 0. The chain's CDR3 is CAWTSGDTQYF. DNA of the CDR3: TGTGCCTGGACTAGCGGAGATACGCAGTATTTT.

The sample holds many counts of this clonotype. V gene TRBV12-3 or TRBV12-4 combines with J gene TRBJ2-5, with D possibly matching TRBD1 (6 bases). Deletions cut 5 bases from V and 1 base from J, with 11 bases between. CDR3 length: 14 amino acids. CDR3 loop: CASSPGQFQETQYF. CDR3 nucleotide sequence: TGTGCCAGCAGTCCCGGACAGTTCCAAGAGACCCAGTACTTC.

This clonotype was counted ten times or more. The chain recombines TRBV4-2 with TRBJ1-1, with D possibly matching TRBD1 (5 bases). Germline V gene sequence: CDR1 LGHNA, CDR2 YNFKEQ. Trimming left V 4 bases short and J 3 bases short, with 18 bases between. The CDR3 totals 16 residues. Written as DNA, the CDR3 is TGTGCCAGCAGCCCCGAAGGTGGGGGGTTTGACACTGAAGCTTTCTTT. Its protein product is CASSPEGGGFDTEAFF.

The chain recombines TRBV7-9 with TRBJ1-4; 7 nucleotides align to TRBD1. The CDR3 is made up of 13 amino acids. Trimming cost V 5 bases and J 10 bases; bases outside gene matches: 7. The germline gives CDR1 SEHNR, CDR2 FQNEAQ (reference sequence). CDR3: CASSPSRQGKLFF. The CDR3 coding sequence is TGTGCCAGCAGCCCTAGTCGACAGGGAAAACTGTTTTTT.

This clonotype appeared many times. The chain combines TRBV3-1 with TRBJ2-5; possible D gene TRBD1, 6 bases. In germline, CDR1 is LGHDT, CDR2 YNNKEL (reference sequence). The CDR3 totals 16 residues. V was pared by 4 bases and J by 1 base, with 16 bases between. CDR3 protein: CASSLLPGRGQETQYF. For the CDR3, the DNA is TGTGCCAGCAGCCTCCTCCCCGGCAGGGGCCAAGAGACCCAGTACTTC.

The V and J genes are TRBV4-1 and TRBJ2-1; tentatively, D is TRBD1 (7 bases). The CDR3 spans 16 residues. Germline CDR1 is MGHRA and CDR2 is YSYEKL. V dropped 4 bases and J dropped 6 bases, with 19 bases sitting between them. The CDR3: CASSLEGGGGLNEQFF. The CDR3 region has the DNA TGCGCCAGCAGCCTCGAAGGTGGAGGGGGCCTCAATGAGCAGTTCTTC.

This clonotype has ten or more counts. The chain uses TRBV7-2 and TRBJ2-5; perhaps TRBD2 as D (6 bases). Trimming took 4 bases from V and 9 from J, leaving 18 bases between them. Germline lookup yields CDR1 SGHTA and CDR2 FQGNSA. The CDR3 has 14 residues. CDR3 amino acids: CASSSRTPPGAQYF. CDR3 DNA sequence: TGTGCCAGCAGCTCTCGGACGCCCCCGGGGGCCCAGTACTTC.

Ten or more counts support this clonotype. The chain is built from TRBV3-1 and TRBJ2-1; TRBD2 matches 9 bases. This CDR3 is 17 amino acids long. In germline, CDR1 is LGHDT, CDR2 YNNKEL (reference sequence). V gave up 1 base and J gave up 4 bases; unmatched junction bases: 8. CDR3 in amino acids: CASSQGRASGDYNEQFF. The CDR3 nucleotides read TGTGCCAGCAGCCAAGGAAGAGCTAGCGGGGATTACAATGAGCAGTTCTTC.

This clonotype was recorded many times. The rearrangement links TRBV3-1 to TRBJ1-1; D remains unclear. Trimming took 0 bases from V and 4 from J, leaving 9 bases between them. The CDR3 has 14 residues. Germline V lookup: CDR1 LGHDT, CDR2 YNNKEL (reference sequence). The CDR3 is CASSQDSLLTEAFF. The CDR3 DNA sequence: TGTGCCAGCAGCCAAGATAGTTTACTCACTGAAGCTTTCTTT.

This clonotype was counted only a few times. The rearrangement joins TRBV4-1 to TRBJ2-7, with no clear D. Per germline, CDR1 MGHRA and CDR2 YSYEKL. This CDR3 is built from 14 residues. Trimming shortened V by 5 bases and J by 4 bases, and 15 bases separated the two germline ends. The CDR3 protein is CASSTGRPPYEQYF. CDR3 sequence (DNA): TGCGCCAGCAGCACGGGCCGGCCTCCTTACGAGCAGTACTTC.

This clonotype was found many times. The chain links TRBV28 to TRBJ1-5, with 7 bases aligning to TRBD1. V was pared by 1 base and J by 3 bases, with 3 bases of the junction left unmatched. The CDR3 covers 15 residues. Germline V gene data show CDR1 as MDHEN and CDR2 as SYDVKM. This CDR3 is CASSLSGQTNQPQHF. In DNA, the CDR3 is TGTGCCAGCAGTTTATCGGGACAGACCAATCAGCCCCAGCATTTT. Full variable domain (missing parts from reference TRBV28 and TRBJ1-5): DVKVTQSSRYLVKRTGEKVFLECVQDMDHENMFWYRQDPGLGLRLIYFSYDVKMKEKGDIPEGYSVSREKKERFSLILESASTNQTSMYLCASSLSGQTNQPQHFGDGTRLSIL.

The chain is built from TRBV4-1 and TRBJ2-3; D may be TRBD2 (5 bases). The CDR3 consists of 16 residues. V shed 5 bases and J shed 6 bases, with 21 bases lying between them. Germline V gene sequence: CDR1 MGHRA, CDR2 YSYEKL. The CDR3 DNA sequence: TGCGCCAGCAGCACAAGAGGGCCTATGACCCTCGATACGCAGTATTTT. It translates to CASSTRGPMTLDTQYF.

This clonotype has more than one count but fewer than ten. The chain uses TRBV12-3 or TRBV12-4 and TRBJ2-7; 8 nucleotides match TRBD2. V dropped 3 bases and J dropped 7; count of bases not matched to a gene: 5. This CDR3 comprises 13 residues. In DNA form, the CDR3 reads TGTGCCAGCAGTTTCGGACGGGGGGGGGAGCAGTACTTC. This gives the protein CASSFGRGGEQYF.

This clonotype was observed many times. The J gene is TRBJ1-1, the V gene TRBV20-1; 7 bases agree with TRBD1. Germline V gene sequence: CDR1 DFQATT, CDR2 SNEGSKA (reference sequence). The CDR3 loop spans 15 amino acids. The junction had 14 bases not matched to a gene; V was cut back by 5 bases and J by 5 bases. The CDR3 nucleotides read TGCAGTGCTCAGGACCGACAGGGCCGGGGTACTGAAGCTTTCTTT. This codes for CSAQDRQGRGTEAFF.

In its sample, this clonotype was seen many times. This chain uses TRBV7-9 with TRBJ2-1; 7 bases map to TRBD2. With the DNA end fitting TRBJ2-5 better, the J assignment may be wrong. The CDR3 is 15 amino acids. The germline gives CDR1 SEHNR, CDR2 FQNEAQ (reference sequence). The chain's CDR3 is CASSFFRGGQETQYF. CDR3 in DNA: TGTGCCAGCAGCTTTTTTCGCGGGGGTCAAGAGACCCAGTACTTC.

This clonotype was seen many times. The chain links TRBV7-2 to TRBJ2-7; D gene unclear. Germline lookup yields CDR1 SGHTA and CDR2 FQGNSA. CDR3 length equals 12 residues. Trimming shortened V by 7 bases and J by 3 bases, and 10 bases separated the two germline ends. DNA of the CDR3: TGTGCCAGCACCTTGGTGGGCTACGAGCAGTACTTC. Protein: CASTLVGYEQYF.

In this sample, this clonotype turned up a few times. V is TRBV29-1 and J is TRBJ1-1, with D unresolved. This CDR3 is 15 amino acids long. CDR1 and CDR2 (germline): SQVTM, ANQGSEA. V was trimmed by 3 bases and J by 1 base, leaving 15 bases between them. CDR3 loop: CSVETRLVPNTEAFF. CDR3 nucleotides: TGCAGCGTTGAGACCCGCCTAGTACCGAACACTGAAGCTTTCTTT.

Worth noting for this clonotype: A read error may account for a junction end that differs from germline. The V call is TRBV7-3, the J call TRBJ2-3; D is perhaps TRBD2 (7 bases). Germline CDR1 and CDR2: SGHTA and FQGTGA. CDR3 length equals 15 residues. The CDR3 loop reads CASSLLGGDGDTQYF. DNA of the CDR3: TGCGCCAGCAGCTTACTAGGGGGGGATGGAGATACGCAGTATTTT.

There are many counts of this clonotype. The chain combines TRBV10-3 with TRBJ2-5; TRBD1 or TRBD2 may be the D gene (5 bases each). Trimming pared 6 bases from V and 2 bases from J, leaving 10 bases between. The germline CDR1 and CDR2 sequences are ENHRY and SYGVKD. The CDR3 length is 13 residues. The CDR3 nucleotides are TGTGCCATCAGCCGGGACCCTCAAGAGACCCAGTACTTC. Its translation: CAISRDPQETQYF.

Only a few counts were recorded for this clonotype. The chain carries TRBV30 and TRBJ1-5, with D uncertain. V was cut by 3 bases and J by 7 bases, with 16 bases left in between. Germline CDR1 reads GTSNPN; CDR2 reads SVGIG (reference sequence). This CDR3 region has 14 residues. In nucleotides, the CDR3 is TGTGCCTGGAGCGCCCAGACGGGCGCCCAGCCCCAGCATTTT. Translated: CAWSAQTGAQPQHF.

This clonotype was detected many times. This chain links TRBV2 with TRBJ1-1, with D perhaps matching TRBD1 (5 bases). Trimming took off 5 bases at V and 1 base at J, with 11 bases between the two ends. Germline assignment: CDR1 SNHLY and CDR2 FYNNEI. The CDR3 has 14 amino acids. The CDR3 bases are TGTGCCAGCAGTTGGGACCGAGAGAACACTGAAGCTTTCTTT. Its translation is CASSWDRENTEAFF.